This T cell receptor beta chain was found in a study of a mutant IDH1 vaccine in newly diagnosed glioma (TCRdb year 2021). In terms of the full investigation: Patients received eight vaccinations in weeks 1, 3, 5, 7, 11, 15, 19 and 23, corresponding to visits V03 through V10. Peripheral blood was drawn at six visits: V03 (baseline), V05, V07, V10, V12 and V13. Vaccination started 4-6 weeks after radiotherapy alone, or was given together with temozolomide cycles in the groups whose treatment included chemotherapy. Before enrollment, most patients had been given radiochemotherapy with temozolomide as standard therapy, while the rest had received either radiotherapy alone or temozolomide alone. Longitudinal TCRB deep sequencing was performed for 25 to 30 treated patients wherever samples were available for exploratory analyses. Of the approximately 35 treated patients, approximately 60% were male and about 40% were female, and a mean age of approximately 40 years was recorded.

Interpreted using the paper, the time point label stands for: week 11, during vaccination. Every vaccine dose consisted of 300 ug of a 20-mer mutant IDH1 peptide in Montanide, administered subcutaneously together with topical imiquimod. Donors had newly diagnosed WHO grade 3 or 4 IDH1-mutant astrocytomas with loss of nuclear ATRX. The samples were drawn from NOA16, a multicentre, single-arm, open-label phase I trial in Germany that tested a mutant IDH1 peptide vaccine in humans for the first time. Genomic DNA for TCRB sequencing was isolated from EDTA blood with the DNeasy Blood and Tissue Kit. Overall study outcomes, separate from this receptor: Across multiple MHC alleles, vaccine-induced immune responses were seen in more than 90% of patients. PBMC samples for TCRB deep sequencing were selected based on availability. According to the authors, sample limitations meant that analyses of patient blood samples could not be reproduced. Changes in the top peripheral T cell clonotypes picked up by TCRB sequencing did not appear to be linked to pseudoprogression.

Concerning this clone: No cognate antigen has been identified for it. The input lacks base qualities; no much larger clone sits a single base away.

CDR3 length: 13 amino acids, cysteine to phenylalanine. Of the read, only the CDR3 DNA is kept; its 39 bases are in frame from base 1. V drops 5 bases and J drops 8 bases, leaving 15 bases in between. CDR1 SGHAT and CDR2 FQNNGV were looked up in the germline V gene. The library was generated by the immunoSEQ multiplex PCR assay. Rearranged TCR beta chain sequences were amplified with the hsTCRB Kit following the manufacturer's protocol. Sequencing of TCRB libraries was carried out on an Illumina MiSeq. Concerning the study's data processing: The kit vendor's proprietary platform handled demultiplexing, trimming and gene mapping. TCRdb's version of the immuneACCESS table is confined to in-frame rearrangements and falls short of the full clone set. An unresolved V gene accounts for under half of the shortfall where checked; the remainder is of unknown origin. V and J calls plus clone size are reproduced from that table; the DNA served to infer D and trimming. This sample holds under 150,000 clones; 90% were observed only once. The leading ten clones occupy roughly 0.65% of the sample.

In this chain, TRBV11-2 is recombined with TRBJ1-2; confidence is insufficient to name the D gene. This TCR derives from a woman between 45 and 65 years old with glioma. Sequences were derived from PBMCs, sampled from a glioma patient whose treatment included an IDH1 peptide vaccine. The sequenced DNA is TGTGCCAGCAGCCCCCCGTCGGGTCTGGGCTACACCTTC. This gives the protein CASSPPSGLGYTF.